This TCR beta chain was sequenced during a study of Graves' ophthalmopathy and Graves' hyperthyroidism (dated by TCRdb to the late 2010s). Regarding the research as a whole: Peripheral blood was collected before any treatment was given, at the time of initial diagnosis. TCR beta repertoire signatures were used to distinguish Graves' ophthalmopathy from Graves' hyperthyroidism and to predict progression to ophthalmopathy. In total, around 140 blood samples were TCR-sequenced: 40 to 45 ophthalmopathy, some 75 hyperthyroidism and approximately 17 hyperthyroidism-to-ophthalmopathy patients. To explore V-J signatures that separate ophthalmopathy from hyperthyroidism, a discovery set of 100 patients was enrolled, consisting of 40 to 45 with ophthalmopathy and 55 to 65 with stable hyperthyroidism. An independent validation cohort comprised under 20 hyperthyroidism patients and some 16 patients who later progressed from hyperthyroidism to ophthalmopathy. T-cell repertoires of thyroid tissue and blood were compared in about 6 hyperthyroidism patients. Following sampling, methimazole starting at 30 mg daily was administered to hyperthyroidism patients, and high-dose intravenous methylprednisolone was administered to ophthalmopathy patients. The approximately 98 discovery patients were randomly divided into training and test sets at a 7:3 ratio.

This clonotype was observed at least ten times. The antigen this receptor binds is unknown. The record has no base qualities; no much larger clone is one base away. The ophthalmopathy patients had moderately to severely active disease, with a Clinical Activity Score of 3 or higher, a NOSPECS grade of 4 or higher, and a disease duration of less than 3 months. Patients with other autoimmune diseases, uncontrolled infections, pregnancy or lactation were excluded. Diagnosis was based on clinical symptoms, serum thyroxine, TRAb, thyroid ultrasound and orbital computed tomography. PBMCs were isolated from 10 ml of fresh peripheral blood by Ficoll-Paque density gradient centrifugation. Total RNA was extracted using Trizol reagent, and RNA quality was checked on an Agilent 2100 Bioanalyzer. For repertoire sequencing, the TCR beta CDR3 regions were amplified from RNA transcripts. A first-round RT-PCR used HTBI primers with the Qiagen OneStep RT-PCR kit, followed by a second-round multiplex PCR, size selection and purification. Sequencing of the libraries was carried out on an Illumina HiSeq2000 in paired-end mode with 100 bp reads. Under the source paper's analysis protocol: SOAPnuke was used to process the reads, throwing out any read that had adapters, had uncalled bases, had a mean Phred below 15, or lacked an exact constant-primer or identifier match. COPE v1.2.5 was used to merge the high-quality paired reads. Each unique nucleotide sequence was defined as a clonotype, and clonotypes were aligned to IMGT TRB V, D and J references with MiTCR v1.1. The analysis was limited to V-J combinations with a frequency above 0.0001, which together covered over 99% of the repertoires. For each V-J combination, a TCR clonal expansion and chaos score was defined as the ratio of F50 clonal expansion to chaos observed in the TCRdist matrix. Features were reduced by Welch's t-statistics and random forest to approximately 13 V-J combinations, which fed a naive Bayes classifier. Thyroid-blood repertoire similarity was quantified with the Morisita-Horn index. TCRdb cleaned the public reads at Q25 with fastp, built clones with MiXCR and kept in-frame beta chains. Duplicate CDR3 protein sequences are folded into a single record with the most common DNA and genes. The V and J calls were not made by the authors but by TCRdb's processing. The sample table holds 350,000 to 450,000 distinct CDR3 sequences, of which around 17% were seen once. 1.6% of the sample lies in the top ten.

The cysteine opens and the phenylalanine closes a CDR3 of 14 amino acids. Of the read, only the CDR3 DNA is kept; its 42 bases are in frame from base 1. The germline V gene (reference sequence) specifies MNHEY as CDR1 and SMNVEV as CDR2. For this chain, trimming is 3 bases at the V end and 1 base at the J end, and the number of junction bases without a gene match is 1. Overall study outcomes, separate from this receptor: Most expanded thyroid clonotypes with frequency above 0.001 were also detected in blood, suggesting blood repertoires may reflect the thyroid immune response. No statistical method was used to set the sample size in advance, and the investigators knew which group each participant was assigned to. In cross-validation, the 13-signature model distinguished ophthalmopathy from stable hyperthyroidism with 85% to 90% sensitivity and nearly 82% specificity, and in the test set the corresponding values were roughly 80% and 76%. In validation, the model predicted ophthalmopathy progression with about 70% sensitivity and around 72% specificity; some 13 predicted patients were CT-confirmed with GO in a median of around 6 months.

Sequencing used peripheral blood. The source is a woman aged 18-29 years with Graves' ophthalmopathy. Donor details come from another sample of the same person, matched by shared clones. This sequence uses TRBV27 and TRBJ1-1, with 8 bases matching TRBD1. The nucleotides read TGTGCCAGCAGTTTCAGGGGGCAGAACACTGAAGCTTTCTTT. The translation is CASSFRGQNTEAFF.